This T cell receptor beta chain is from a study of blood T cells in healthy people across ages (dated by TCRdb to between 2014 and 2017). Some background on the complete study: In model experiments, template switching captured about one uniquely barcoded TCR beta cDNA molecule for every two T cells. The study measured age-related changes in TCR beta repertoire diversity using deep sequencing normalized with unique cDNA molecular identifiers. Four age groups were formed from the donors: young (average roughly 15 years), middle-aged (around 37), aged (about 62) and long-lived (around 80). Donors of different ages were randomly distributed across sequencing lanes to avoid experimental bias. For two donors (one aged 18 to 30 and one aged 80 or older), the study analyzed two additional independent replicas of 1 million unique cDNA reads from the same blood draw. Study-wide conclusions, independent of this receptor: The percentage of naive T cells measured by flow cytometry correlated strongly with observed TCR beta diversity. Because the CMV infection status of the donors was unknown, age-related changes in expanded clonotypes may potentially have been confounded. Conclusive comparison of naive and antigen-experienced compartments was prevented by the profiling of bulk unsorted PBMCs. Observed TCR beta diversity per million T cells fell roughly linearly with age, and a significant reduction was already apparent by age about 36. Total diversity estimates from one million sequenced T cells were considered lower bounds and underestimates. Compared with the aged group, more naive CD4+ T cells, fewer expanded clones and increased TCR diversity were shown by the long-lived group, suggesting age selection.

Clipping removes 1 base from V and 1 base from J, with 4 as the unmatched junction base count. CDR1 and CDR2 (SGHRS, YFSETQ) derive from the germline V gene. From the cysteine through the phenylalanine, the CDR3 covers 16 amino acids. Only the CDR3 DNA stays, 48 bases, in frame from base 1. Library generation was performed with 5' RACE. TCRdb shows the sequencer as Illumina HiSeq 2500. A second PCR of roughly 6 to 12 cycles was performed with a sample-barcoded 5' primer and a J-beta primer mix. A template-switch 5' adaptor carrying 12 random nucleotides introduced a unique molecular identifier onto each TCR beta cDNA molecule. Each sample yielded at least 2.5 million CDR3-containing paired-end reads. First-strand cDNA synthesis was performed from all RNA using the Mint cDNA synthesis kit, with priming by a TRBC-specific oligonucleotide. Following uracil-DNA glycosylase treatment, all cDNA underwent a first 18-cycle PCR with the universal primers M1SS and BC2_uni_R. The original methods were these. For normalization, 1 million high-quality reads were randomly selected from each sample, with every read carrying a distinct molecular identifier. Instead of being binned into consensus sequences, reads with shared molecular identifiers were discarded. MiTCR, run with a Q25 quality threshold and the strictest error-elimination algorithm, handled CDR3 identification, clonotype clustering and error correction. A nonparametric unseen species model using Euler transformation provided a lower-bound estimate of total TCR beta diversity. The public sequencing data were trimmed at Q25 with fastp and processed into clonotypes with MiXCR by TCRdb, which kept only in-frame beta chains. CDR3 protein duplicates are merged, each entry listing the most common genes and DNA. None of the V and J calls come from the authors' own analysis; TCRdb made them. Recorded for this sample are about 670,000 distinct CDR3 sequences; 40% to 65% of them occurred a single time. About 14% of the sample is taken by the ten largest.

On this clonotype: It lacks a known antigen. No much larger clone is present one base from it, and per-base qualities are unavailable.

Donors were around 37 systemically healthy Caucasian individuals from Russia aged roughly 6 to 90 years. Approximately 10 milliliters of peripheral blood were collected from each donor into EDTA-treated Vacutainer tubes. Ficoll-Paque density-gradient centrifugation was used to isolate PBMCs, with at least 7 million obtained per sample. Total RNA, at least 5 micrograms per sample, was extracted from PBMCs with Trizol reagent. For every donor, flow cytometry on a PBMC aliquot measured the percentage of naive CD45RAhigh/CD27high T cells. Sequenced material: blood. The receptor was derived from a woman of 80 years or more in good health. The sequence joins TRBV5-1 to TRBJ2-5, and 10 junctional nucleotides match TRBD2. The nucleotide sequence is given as TGCGCCAGCAGCTTGTCCTCTAGCGGGAGCCAAGAGACCCAGTACTTC. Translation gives CASSLSSSGSQETQYF.